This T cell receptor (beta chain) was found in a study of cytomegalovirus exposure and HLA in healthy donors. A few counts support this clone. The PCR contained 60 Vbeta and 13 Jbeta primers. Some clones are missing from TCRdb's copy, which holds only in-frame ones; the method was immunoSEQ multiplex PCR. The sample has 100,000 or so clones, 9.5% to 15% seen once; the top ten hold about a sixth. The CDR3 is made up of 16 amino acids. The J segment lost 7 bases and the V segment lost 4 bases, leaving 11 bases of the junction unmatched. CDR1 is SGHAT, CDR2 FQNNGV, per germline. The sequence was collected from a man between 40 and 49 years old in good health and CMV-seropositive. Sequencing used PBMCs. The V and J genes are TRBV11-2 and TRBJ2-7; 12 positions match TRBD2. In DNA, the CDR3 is TGTGCCAGCAGCTCGATCCTAGCGGGAGGGCCGGGGGAGCAGTACTTC. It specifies CASSSILAGGPGEQYF. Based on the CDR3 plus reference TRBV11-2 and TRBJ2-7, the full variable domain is EAGVAQSPRYKIIEKRQSVAFWCNPISGHATLYWYQQILGQGPKLLIQFQNNGVVDDSQLPKDRFSAERLKGVDSTLKIQPAKLEDSAVYLCASSSILAGGPGEQYFGPGTRLTVT.